This entry features one T cell receptor (beta chain) sequence. Its antigen is unidentified. V shed 3 bases and J shed 7 bases, with 10 bases lying between them. The CDR3 sequence is 12 residues long. Germline CDR1 is GTSNPN and CDR2 is SVGIG (reference sequence). The data are from a study of post-analysis software for immune sequencing data. TCR beta cDNA libraries included unique molecular identifiers. TCRdb independently ran MiXCR on the PCR reads; one entry per CDR3 protein. The repertoire consists of 750,000 to 900,000 distinct CDR3 sequences, with 46% occurring once and the leading ten covering approximately 5%. The study's findings and limits: In patients, about 5 TRBV segments were more frequent than in controls, with TRBV5-6, TRBV5-1 and TRBV20-1 among them.

The chain uses TRBV30 and TRBJ2-1, with D perhaps matching TRBD1 or TRBD2 (5 bases each). Sequenced sample: blood. The TCR comes from a girl under 18 with multiple sclerosis. The DNA for the CDR3 is TGTGCCTGGAGAGGGGAGAGGAATGAGCAGTTCTTC. This codes for CAWRGERNEQFF. The variable domain in full, with the rest retrieved from reference TRBV30 and TRBJ2-1, is SQTIHQWPATLVQPVGSPLSLECTVEGTSNPNLYWYRQAAGRGLQLLFYSVGIGQISSEVPQNLSASRPQDRQFILSSKKLLLSDSGFYLCAWRGERNEQFFGPGTRLTVL.